A selection of T cell receptor beta chains follows, all from one sample in a study of beta chain features in type 1 diabetes. Here immunoSEQ multiplex PCR was the method, and the copy in TCRdb shows in-frame clones only, minus some. The sample records about 170,000 clones, approximately 7.8% being singletons. Material: central memory CD4+ T cells from blood. Source of these receptors: a woman aged 35 to 49 with type 1 diabetes. Each CDR3 is given with its conserved first and last residue. Expanded clones get a size class; other rows say once, few or many, or leave the size out.

V	J	size	length	CDR3
TRBV4-1	TRBJ2-7	NA	18	CASSQDYRGAGGTYEQYF
TRBV28	TRBJ1-6	NA	14	CASSEDSSNSPLHF
TRBV7-2	TRBJ2-2	NA	14	CASSLALNTGELFF
TRBV28	TRBJ2-2	NA	13	CASGTGNTGELFF
TRBV4-3	TRBJ1-5	NA	13	CASSQEEGRPQHF
TRBV4-3	TRBJ2-2	few	16	CASSQSSGVGGGELFF
TRBV18	TRBJ2-7	NA	14	CASSPPADRLPIKF
TRBV9	TRBJ1-6	few	17	CASTNLQGPHYNSPLHF
TRBV11-3	TRBJ2-1	NA	12	CASSLVRNEQFF
TRBV29-1	TRBJ2-5	NA	12	CSVVTGQETQYF
TRBV5-4	TRBJ2-5	NA	15	CASSPALADQETQYF
TRBV11-2	TRBJ2-7	few	12	CASSRTGPEQYF
TRBV18	TRBJ2-3	many	13	CASALQGKDTQYF
TRBV6-6	TRBJ1-1	few	11	CASSTDTEAFF
TRBV2	TRBJ1-1	NA	15	CASRYEKGIGTEAFF
TRBV6-1	TRBJ2-3	few	12	CALGLGGDTQYF
TRBV14	TRBJ2-7	NA	13	CASSRDWSAEQYF
TRBV6-6	TRBJ2-1	few	13	CASSPLAAAEQFF
TRBV30	TRBJ2-1	few	12	CAATGGQNEQFF
TRBV5-1	TRBJ2-5	NA	13	CASSQNDEETQYF
TRBV7-2	TRBJ2-3	NA	18	CASSLVGPSSGVLDTQYF
TRBV29-1	TRBJ1-1	NA	13	CSVAQGADTEAFF
TRBV6-6	TRBJ2-3	few	16	CASSSVAGISTDTQYF
TRBV20-1	TRBJ2-3	NA	11	CSAGEEDTQYF
TRBV5-1	TRBJ1-1	NA	18	CASSLALRGRGTNTEAFF
TRBV28	TRBJ1-6	few	16	CASSLRVSSYNSPLHF
TRBV7-2	TRBJ1-2	many	15	CASSGGQGGNYGYTF
TRBV6-6	TRBJ2-1	NA	14	CASSRTGQGIRQFF
TRBV7-9	TRBJ1-1	NA	13	CASRGAGRTEAFF
TRBV30	TRBJ2-1	few	13	CAWRRDRVDEQFF
TRBV7-8	TRBJ2-6	NA	16	CASSSAGFSGANVLTF
TRBV9	TRBJ2-7	NA	15	CASSVGPSYSYEQYF
TRBV12-5	TRBJ1-5	few	14	CASASGLSYQPQHF
TRBV28	TRBJ2-5	few	13	CASTIAGQETQYF
TRBV29-1	TRBJ2-5	many	12	CSVDRGRETQYF
TRBV9	TRBJ1-4	NA	15	CASSVGDRDDEKLFF
TRBV7-2	TRBJ2-7	few	14	CASSLGGQWGEQYF
TRBV9	TRBJ1-2	few	14	CASSRTAALDGYTF
TRBV2	TRBJ1-5	few	14	CATQAGDGNQPQHF
TRBV7-9	TRBJ1-2	NA	15	CASSLALAGAHGYTF
TRBV4-1	TRBJ2-7	few	16	CASSPLQGAGANEQYF
TRBV11-2	TRBJ2-3	NA	15	CASSLGLGDTDTQYF
TRBV5-1	TRBJ1-5	NA	13	CASSLNSNQPQHF
TRBV29-1	TRBJ1-1	NA	16	CSARAPTGALGAEAFF
TRBV2	TRBJ2-7	NA	13	CALRTSGTYEQYF
TRBV28	TRBJ1-1	NA	16	CASSSPTPTGSTEAFF
TRBV6-6	TRBJ1-2	NA	14	CASSYNQDSYGYTF
TRBV4-2	TRBJ1-1	NA	15	CASSQGSNLNTEAFF
TRBV9	TRBJ2-7	NA	14	CASSVGQGGYEQYF
TRBV7-3	TRBJ1-1	few	14	CASSLMGRGTEAFF
TRBV5-5	TRBJ2-1	few	15	CASSLGGREVDEQFF
TRBV29-1	TRBJ2-5	NA	15	CSVGPSTGAQETQYF
TRBV19	TRBJ1-1	few	12	CASRQIQEEAFF
TRBV15	TRBJ2-7	once	14	CATSGDSRSYEQYF
TRBV2	TRBJ2-7	few	15	CASGGEGRASYEQYF